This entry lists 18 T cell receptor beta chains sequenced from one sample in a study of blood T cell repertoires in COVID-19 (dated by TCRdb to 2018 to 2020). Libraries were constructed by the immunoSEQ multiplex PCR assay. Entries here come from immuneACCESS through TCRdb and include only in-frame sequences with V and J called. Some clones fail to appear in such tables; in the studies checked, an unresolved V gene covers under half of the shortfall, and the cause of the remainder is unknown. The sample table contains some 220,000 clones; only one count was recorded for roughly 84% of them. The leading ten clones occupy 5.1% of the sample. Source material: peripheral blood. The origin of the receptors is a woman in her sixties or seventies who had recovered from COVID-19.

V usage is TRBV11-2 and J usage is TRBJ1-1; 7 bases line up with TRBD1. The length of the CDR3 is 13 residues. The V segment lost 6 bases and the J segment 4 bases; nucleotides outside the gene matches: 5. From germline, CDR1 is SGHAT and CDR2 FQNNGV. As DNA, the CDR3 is TGTGCCAGCAGTCCCGACAGGGTCACTGAAGCTTTCTTT. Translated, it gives CASSPDRVTEAFF.

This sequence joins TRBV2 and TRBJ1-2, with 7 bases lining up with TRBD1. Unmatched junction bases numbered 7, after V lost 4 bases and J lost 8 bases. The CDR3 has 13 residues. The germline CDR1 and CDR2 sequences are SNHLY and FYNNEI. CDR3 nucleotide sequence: TGTGCCAGCAGTGCCGAGACAGGGATCGGCTACACCTTC. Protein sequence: CASSAETGIGYTF.

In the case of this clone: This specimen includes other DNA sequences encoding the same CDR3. Written as DNA, the CDR3 is TGCGCCAGCAGCTTGGGGACAGGGGGCAATGAGCAGTTCTTC. Translating gives CASSLGTGGNEQFF. The rearrangement links TRBV5-1 to TRBJ2-1; TRBD1 matches 10 bases. Germline lookup yields CDR1 SGHRS and CDR2 YFSETQ. The CDR3 spans 14 residues. J lost 6 bases, V lost 0 bases, and 0 bases had no gene match.

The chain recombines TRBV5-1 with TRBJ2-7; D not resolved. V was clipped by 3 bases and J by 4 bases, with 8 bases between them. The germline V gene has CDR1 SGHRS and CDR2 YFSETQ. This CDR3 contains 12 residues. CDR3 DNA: TGCGCCAGCAGCTCTGACACGTACGAGCAGTACTTC. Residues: CASSSDTYEQYF.

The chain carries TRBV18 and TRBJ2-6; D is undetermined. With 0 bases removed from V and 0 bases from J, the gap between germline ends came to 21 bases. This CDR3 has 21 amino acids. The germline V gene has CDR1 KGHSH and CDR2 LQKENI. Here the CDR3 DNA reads TGTGCCAGCTCACCACCGCTAAGTATTCTGGTACGCCGCTCTGGGGCCAACGTCCTGACTTTC. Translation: CASSPPLSILVRRSGANVLTF.

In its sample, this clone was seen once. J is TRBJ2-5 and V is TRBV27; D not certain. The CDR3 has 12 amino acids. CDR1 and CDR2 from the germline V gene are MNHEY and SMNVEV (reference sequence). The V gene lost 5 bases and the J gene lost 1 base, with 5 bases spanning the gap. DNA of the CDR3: TGTGCCAGCAGTAATCTCCAAGAGACCCAGTACTTC. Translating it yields CASSNLQETQYF.

CDR3 region: CASSLGQGLDTEAFF. The CDR3 nucleotides are TGTGCCAGCTCGCTGGGACAGGGTTTGGACACTGAAGCTTTCTTT. The rearrangement uses TRBV18 and TRBJ1-1, with 9 bases fitting TRBD1. The CDR3 is 15 residues long. J was trimmed by 3 bases and V by 6 bases; bases with no gene match: 8. Germline loops: CDR1 KGHSH, CDR2 LQKENI.

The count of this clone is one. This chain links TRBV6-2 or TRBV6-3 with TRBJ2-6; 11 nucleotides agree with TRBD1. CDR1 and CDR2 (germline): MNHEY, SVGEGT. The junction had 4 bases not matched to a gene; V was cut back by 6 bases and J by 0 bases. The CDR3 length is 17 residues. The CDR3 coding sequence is TGTGCCAGCAGCCCTGGGACAGGGGGCTCTGGGGCCAACGTCCTGACTTTC. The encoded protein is CASSPGTGGSGANVLTF.

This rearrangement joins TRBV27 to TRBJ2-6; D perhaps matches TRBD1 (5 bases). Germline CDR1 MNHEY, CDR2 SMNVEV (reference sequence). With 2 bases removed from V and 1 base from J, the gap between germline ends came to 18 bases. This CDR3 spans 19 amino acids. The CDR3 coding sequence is TGTGCCAGCAGTTTAAGCAGGGCCTTCCTACTTTCTGGGGCCAACGTCCTGACTTTC. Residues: CASSLSRAFLLSGANVLTF.

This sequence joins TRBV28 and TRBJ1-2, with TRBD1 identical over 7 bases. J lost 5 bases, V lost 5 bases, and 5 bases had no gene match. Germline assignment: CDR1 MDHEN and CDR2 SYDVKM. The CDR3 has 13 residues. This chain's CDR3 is CASSPGQLYGYTF. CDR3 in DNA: TGTGCCAGCAGTCCGGGACAGTTATATGGCTACACCTTC.

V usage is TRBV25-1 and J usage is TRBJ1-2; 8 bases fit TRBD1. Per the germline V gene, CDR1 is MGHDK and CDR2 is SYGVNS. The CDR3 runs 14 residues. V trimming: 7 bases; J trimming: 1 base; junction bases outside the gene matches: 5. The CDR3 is CASTKQGGNYGYTF. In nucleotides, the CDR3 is TGTGCCAGCACCAAACAGGGGGGTAACTATGGCTACACCTTC.

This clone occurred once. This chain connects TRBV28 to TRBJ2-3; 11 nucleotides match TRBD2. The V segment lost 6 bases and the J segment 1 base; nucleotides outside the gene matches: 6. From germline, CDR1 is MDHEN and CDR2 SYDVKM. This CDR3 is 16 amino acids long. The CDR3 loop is CASSLASGGRTDTQYF. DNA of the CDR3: TGTGCCAGCAGCCTTGCTAGCGGGGGGCGCACAGATACGCAGTATTTT.

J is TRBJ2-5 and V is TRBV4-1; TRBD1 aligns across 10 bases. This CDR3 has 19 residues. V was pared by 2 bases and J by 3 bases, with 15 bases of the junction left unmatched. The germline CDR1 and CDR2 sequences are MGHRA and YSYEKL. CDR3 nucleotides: TGCGCCAGCAGCCAACTCCTTGTCCAGGACAGGGGGAGAAAAGAGACCCAGTACTTC. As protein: CASSQLLVQDRGRKETQYF.

DNA of the CDR3: TGTGCCAGCAGCCGCCAGGAGACCCAGTACTTC. This translates into CASSRQETQYF. The gene calls are TRBV5-5 and TRBJ2-5; D gene uncertain. The CDR3 is 11 amino acids. V was shortened by 4 bases and J by 5 bases, with 6 bases between the two germline ends. The germline CDR1 and CDR2 sequences are SGHKS and YYEKEE (reference sequence).

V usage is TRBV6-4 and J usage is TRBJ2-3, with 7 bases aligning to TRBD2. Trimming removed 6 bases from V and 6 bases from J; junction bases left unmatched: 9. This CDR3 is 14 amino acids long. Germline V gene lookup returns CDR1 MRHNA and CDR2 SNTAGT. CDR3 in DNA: TGTGCCAGCAGAAGCGGGGAGCCTTCCGATACGCAGTATTTT. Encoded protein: CASRSGEPSDTQYF.

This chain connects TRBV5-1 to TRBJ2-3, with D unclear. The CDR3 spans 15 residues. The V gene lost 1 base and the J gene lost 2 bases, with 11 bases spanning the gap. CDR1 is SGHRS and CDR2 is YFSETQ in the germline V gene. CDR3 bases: TGCGCCAGCAGCTTGAGTATATGGCTCACAGATACGCAGTATTTT. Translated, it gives CASSLSIWLTDTQYF.

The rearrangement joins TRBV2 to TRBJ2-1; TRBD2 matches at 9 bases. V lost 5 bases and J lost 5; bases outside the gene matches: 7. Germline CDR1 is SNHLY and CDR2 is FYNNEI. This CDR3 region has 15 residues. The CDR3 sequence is CASSRDSGGNNEQFF. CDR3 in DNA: TGTGCCAGCAGTAGGGATAGCGGGGGCAACAATGAGCAGTTCTTC. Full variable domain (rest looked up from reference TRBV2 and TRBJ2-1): EPEVTQTPSHQVTQMGQEVILRCVPISNHLYFYWYRQILGQKVEFLVSFYNNEISEKSEIFDDQFSVERPDGSNFTLKIRSTKLEDSAMYFCASSRDSGGNNEQFFGPGTRLTVL.

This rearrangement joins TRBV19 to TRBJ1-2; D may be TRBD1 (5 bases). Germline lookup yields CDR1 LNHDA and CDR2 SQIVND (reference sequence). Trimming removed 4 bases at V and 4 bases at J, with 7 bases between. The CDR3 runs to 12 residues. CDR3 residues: CASSRDFYGYTF. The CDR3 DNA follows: TGTGCCAGTAGTAGGGACTTCTATGGCTACACCTTC.